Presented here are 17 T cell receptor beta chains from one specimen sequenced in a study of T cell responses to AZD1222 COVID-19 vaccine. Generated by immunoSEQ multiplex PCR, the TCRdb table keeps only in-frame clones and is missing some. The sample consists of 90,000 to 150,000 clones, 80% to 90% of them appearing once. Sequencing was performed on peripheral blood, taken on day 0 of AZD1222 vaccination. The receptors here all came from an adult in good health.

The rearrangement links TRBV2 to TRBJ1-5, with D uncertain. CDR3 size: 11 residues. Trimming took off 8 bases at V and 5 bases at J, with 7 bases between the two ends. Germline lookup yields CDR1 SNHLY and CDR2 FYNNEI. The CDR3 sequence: CASGFDQPQHF. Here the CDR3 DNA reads TGTGCCAGCGGGTTCGATCAGCCCCAGCATTTT.

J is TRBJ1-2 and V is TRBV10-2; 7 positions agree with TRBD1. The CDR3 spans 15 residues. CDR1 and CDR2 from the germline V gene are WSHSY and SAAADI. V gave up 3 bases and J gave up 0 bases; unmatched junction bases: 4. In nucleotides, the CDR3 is TGCGCCAGCAGTGACGGCGGACAGGCTAACTATGGCTACACCTTC. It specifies CASSDGGQANYGYTF.

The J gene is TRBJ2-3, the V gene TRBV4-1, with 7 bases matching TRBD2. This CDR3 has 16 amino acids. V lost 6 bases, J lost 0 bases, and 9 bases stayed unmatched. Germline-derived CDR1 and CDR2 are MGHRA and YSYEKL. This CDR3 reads CASSHSAGSSTDTQYF. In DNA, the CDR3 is TGCGCCAGCAGTCACTCAGCGGGGAGTAGCACAGATACGCAGTATTTT.

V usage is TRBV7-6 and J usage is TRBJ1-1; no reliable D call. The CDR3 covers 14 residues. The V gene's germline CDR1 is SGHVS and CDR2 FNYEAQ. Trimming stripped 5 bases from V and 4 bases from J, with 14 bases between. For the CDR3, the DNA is TGTGCCAGCAGCCGCCGGGAAGGGAGCACTGAAGCTTTCTTT. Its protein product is CASSRREGSTEAFF. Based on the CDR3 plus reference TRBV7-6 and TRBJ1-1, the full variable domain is GAGVSQSPRYKVTKRGQDVALRCDPISGHVSLYWYRQALGQGPEFLTYFNYEAQQDKSGLPNDRFSAERPEGSISTLTIQRTEQRDSAMYRCASSRREGSTEAFFGQGTRLTVV.

The CDR3 nucleotides are TGTGCCAGCAGTGATGGGGACAGCCAGGGCCAGCCCCAGCATTTT. Amino acid sequence: CASSDGDSQGQPQHF. The chain employs TRBV2 and TRBJ1-5, with 7 bases that match TRBD1. V shed 3 bases and J 7 bases; nucleotides not matched to a gene: 9. The CDR3 loop spans 15 amino acids. CDR1 is SNHLY, CDR2 FYNNEI, per germline.

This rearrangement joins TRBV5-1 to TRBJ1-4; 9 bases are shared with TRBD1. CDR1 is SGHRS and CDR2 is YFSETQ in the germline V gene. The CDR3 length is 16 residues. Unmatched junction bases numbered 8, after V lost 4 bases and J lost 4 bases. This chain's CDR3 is CASSVGQGSLNEKLFF. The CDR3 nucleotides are TGCGCCAGCAGCGTCGGACAGGGGTCCCTTAATGAAAAACTGTTTTTT.

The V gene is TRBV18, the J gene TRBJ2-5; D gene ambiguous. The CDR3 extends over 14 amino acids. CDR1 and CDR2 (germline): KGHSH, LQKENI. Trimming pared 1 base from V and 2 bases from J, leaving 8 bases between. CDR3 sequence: CASSPLASQETQYF. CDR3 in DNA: TGTGCCAGCTCACCACTGGCCAGTCAAGAGACCCAGTACTTC. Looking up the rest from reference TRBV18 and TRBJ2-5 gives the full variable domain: NAGVMQNPRHLVRRRGQEARLRCSPMKGHSHVYWYRQLPEEGLKFMVYLQKENIIDESGMPKERFSAEFPKEGPSILRIQQVVRGDSAAYFCASSPLASQETQYFGPGTRLLVL.

The CDR3 loop is CASSPVGVAEAFF. The CDR3 DNA reads TGTGCCAGCAGCCCCGTGGGGGTGGCTGAAGCTTTCTTT. The chain combines TRBV5-4 with TRBJ1-1, with a tentative D call TRBD1 (5 bases). Trimming pared 4 bases from V and 6 bases from J, leaving 13 bases between. This CDR3 has 13 residues. Per the germline V gene, CDR1 is SGHNT and CDR2 is YYREEE (reference sequence).

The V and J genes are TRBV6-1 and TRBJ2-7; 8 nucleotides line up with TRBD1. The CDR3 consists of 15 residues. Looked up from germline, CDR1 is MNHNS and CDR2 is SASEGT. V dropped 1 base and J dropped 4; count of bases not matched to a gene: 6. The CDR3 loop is CASSEGGTGLYEQYF. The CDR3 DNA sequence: TGTGCCAGCAGTGAAGGTGGGACAGGTCTGTACGAGCAGTACTTC.

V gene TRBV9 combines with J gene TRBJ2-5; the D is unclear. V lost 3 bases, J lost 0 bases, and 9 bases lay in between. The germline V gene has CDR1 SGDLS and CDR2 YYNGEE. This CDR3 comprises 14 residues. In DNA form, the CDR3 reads TGTGCCAGCAGCGACAAGCGACACCAAGAGACCCAGTACTTC. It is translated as CASSDKRHQETQYF. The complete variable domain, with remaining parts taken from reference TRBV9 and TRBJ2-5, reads DSGVTQTPKHLITATGQRVTLRCSPRSGDLSVYWYQQSLDQGLQFLIQYYNGEERAKGNILERFSAQQFPDLHSELNLSSLELGDSALYFCASSDKRHQETQYFGPGTRLLVL.

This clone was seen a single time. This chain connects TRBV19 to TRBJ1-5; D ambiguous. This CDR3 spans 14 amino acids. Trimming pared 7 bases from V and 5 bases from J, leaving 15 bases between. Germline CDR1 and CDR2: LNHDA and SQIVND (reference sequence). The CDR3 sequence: CASTPLASDQPQHF. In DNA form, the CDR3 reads TGTGCCAGTACCCCCCTTGCATCCGATCAGCCCCAGCATTTT. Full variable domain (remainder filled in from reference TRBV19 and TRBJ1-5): DGGITQSPKYLFRKEGQNVTLSCEQNLNHDAMYWYRQDPGQGLRLIYYSQIVNDFQKGDIAEGYSVSREKKESFPLTVTSAQKNPTAFYLCASTPLASDQPQHFGDGTRLSIL.

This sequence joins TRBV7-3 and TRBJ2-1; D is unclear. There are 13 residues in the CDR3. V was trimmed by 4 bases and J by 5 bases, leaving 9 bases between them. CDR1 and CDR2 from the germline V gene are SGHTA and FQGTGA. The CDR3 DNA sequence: TGTGCCAGCAGCTCCGGACCACACAATGAGCAGTTCTTC. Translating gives CASSSGPHNEQFF. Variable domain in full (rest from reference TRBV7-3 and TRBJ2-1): GAGVSQTPSNKVTEKGKYVELRCDPISGHTALYWYRQSLGQGPEFLIYFQGTGAADDSGLPNDRFFAVRPEGSVSTLKIQRTERGDSAVYLCASSSGPHNEQFFGPGTRLTVL.

The chain's CDR3 is CASRVQGSGANVLTF. CDR3 in DNA: TGTGCCAGCAGGGTACAGGGATCAGGGGCCAACGTCCTGACTTTC. V gene TRBV28 combines with J gene TRBJ2-6; possibly TRBD1 for D (6 bases). Germline V CDR1 and CDR2: MDHEN, SYDVKM. Trimming pared 6 bases from V and 4 bases from J, leaving 13 bases between. CDR3 length equals 15 residues.

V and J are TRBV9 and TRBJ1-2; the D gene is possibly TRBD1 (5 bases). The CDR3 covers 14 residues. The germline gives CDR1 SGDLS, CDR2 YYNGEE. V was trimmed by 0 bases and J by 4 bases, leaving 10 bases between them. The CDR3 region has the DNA TGTGCCAGCAGCGTAGAGCAGGGTTCCTATGGCTACACCTTC. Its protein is CASSVEQGSYGYTF.

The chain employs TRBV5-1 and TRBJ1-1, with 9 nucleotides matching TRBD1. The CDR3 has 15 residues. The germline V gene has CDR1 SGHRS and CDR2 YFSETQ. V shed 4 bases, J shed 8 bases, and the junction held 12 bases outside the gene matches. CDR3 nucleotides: TGCGCCAGCAGCGCGATTCCGGGACAGGGAATAGAAGCTTTCTTT. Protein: CASSAIPGQGIEAFF.

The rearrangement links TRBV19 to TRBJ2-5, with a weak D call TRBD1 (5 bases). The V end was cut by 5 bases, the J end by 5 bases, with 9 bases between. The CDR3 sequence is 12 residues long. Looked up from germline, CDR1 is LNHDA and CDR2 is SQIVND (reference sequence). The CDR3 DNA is TGTGCCAGTAGTTCCCAGGGTGAGACCCAGTACTTC. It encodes CASSSQGETQYF.

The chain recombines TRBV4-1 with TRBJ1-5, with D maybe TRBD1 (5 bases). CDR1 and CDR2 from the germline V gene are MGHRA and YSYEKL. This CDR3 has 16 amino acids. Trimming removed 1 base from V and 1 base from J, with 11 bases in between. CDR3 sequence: CASSQVGARSNQPQHF. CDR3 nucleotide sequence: TGCGCCAGCAGCCAAGTAGGGGCGCGAAGCAATCAGCCCCAGCATTTT.